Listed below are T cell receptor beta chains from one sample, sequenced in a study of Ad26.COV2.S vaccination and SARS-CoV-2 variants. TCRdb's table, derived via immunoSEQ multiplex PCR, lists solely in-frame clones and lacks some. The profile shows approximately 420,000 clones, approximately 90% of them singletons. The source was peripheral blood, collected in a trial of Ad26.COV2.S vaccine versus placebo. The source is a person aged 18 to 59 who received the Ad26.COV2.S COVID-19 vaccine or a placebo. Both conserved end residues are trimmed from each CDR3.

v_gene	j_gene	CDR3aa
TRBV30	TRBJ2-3	AWSASTDTQY
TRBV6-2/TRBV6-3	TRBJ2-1	ASSSISPYNEQF
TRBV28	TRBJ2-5	ASSLWEAPPAETQY
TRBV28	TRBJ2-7	ASSLLGRGLYEQY
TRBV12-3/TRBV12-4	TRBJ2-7	ASSFPYYEQY
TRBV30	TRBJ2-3	AWRYGIGADTQY
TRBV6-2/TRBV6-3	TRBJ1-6	ASSYPRTGVNSPLH
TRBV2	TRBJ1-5	ASSVGRASNQPQH
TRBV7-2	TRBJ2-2	ASSLDRGPGELF
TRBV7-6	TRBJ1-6	ASSLSKMGGENSPLH
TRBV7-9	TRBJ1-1	ASSPWTGGTEAF
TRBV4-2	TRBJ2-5	ASSPGLDRETQY
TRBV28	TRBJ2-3	ASRPTSGGTDTQY
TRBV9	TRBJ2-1	ASSVLGQGIYNEQF
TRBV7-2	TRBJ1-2	ASSLAVQGGYGYT
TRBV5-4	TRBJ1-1	ASSFGTRNTEAF
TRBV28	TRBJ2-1	ASTLPDREVSI